This T cell receptor (beta chain) was identified in a study of blood T cell repertoires in COVID-19. Germline CDR1 and CDR2: SGHNT and YYREEE (reference sequence). The V and J ends lost 4 bases and 3 bases, in that order; junction bases with no gene match: 6. This CDR3 has 14 residues. Original data processing: The assay estimated nucleated cells by amplifying reference gene primers. Profiling relied on immunoSEQ multiplex PCR, and the TCRdb table lists in-frame clones only, not all of them. D and trimming were read from the DNA, whereas the V and J calls and clone size are those reported in that table. The sample lists approximately 360,000 clones; 83% were seen once.

V usage is TRBV5-4 and J usage is TRBJ2-7, with 8 bases fitting TRBD1. The source is a woman between 50 and 59 years old who had recovered from COVID-19. Material for sequencing was PBMCs or T cells enriched from blood (not recorded which). The CDR3 protein is CASSSGQGIYEQYF. DNA of the CDR3: TGTGCCAGCAGCAGTGGACAGGGTATCTACGAGCAGTACTTC.